Listed below are T cell receptor beta chains from one sample, sequenced in a study of cytomegalovirus exposure and HLA in healthy donors. Produced via immunoSEQ multiplex PCR; TCRdb's table is partial and in-frame only. The profile covers approximately 93,000 clones, with approximately 80% appearing a single time and 3.5% to 4% taken by the ten largest. The sequencing input was PBMCs. These receptors were collected from a man aged 45-65 years in good health and CMV-seronegative. Each CDR3 is given with its conserved first and last residue. Clone size is given for some rows only: seen once, a few or many times, or a class if the clone is expanded.

clone size | V gene | CDR3 protein
NA | TRBV2 | CASSAAATVSYEQYF
few | TRBV28 | CASTPRRDEQYF
NA | TRBV7-9 | CASSLAAASGAQYF
NA | TRBV7-9 | CASSLPLAAPFLYF
few | TRBV6-5 | CASSYSGLAVRQELFF
NA | TRBV11-1 | CASSRSGSEVDTQYF
NA | TRBV5-4 | CATHRGQGAIPYGYTF
NA | TRBV5-1 | CASSLGPTGDGNTIYF
few | TRBV6-5 | CASRSPPGEAFF
NA | TRBV28 | CASSLVSSYTF
once | TRBV29-1 | CSVEGTGYRGYTF
NA | TRBV18 | CASSPGLAGITYNEQFF
NA | TRBV6-4 | CASSDSIAVPGQFF
NA | TRBV20-1 | CSAPPYNEQFF
NA | TRBV5-1 | CASSLGQGAQETRYF
few | TRBV5-1 | CASSQRTGNYNEQFF
NA | TRBV5-4 | CASSLGGSSFNEQFF
NA | TRBV6-5 | CASSYSGDSSYEQYF
NA | TRBV19 | CASSFRAGQGNTEAFF
NA | TRBV6-5 | CASSYGIQSNYGYTF
NA | TRBV5-1 | CASSLEGRTGGNEQFF
NA | TRBV27 | CASSLLPGGTEAFF
NA | TRBV5-1 | CASSQLEGNTGELFF
few | TRBV5-8 | CASSPILPGQTGRRNEQYF
NA | TRBV29-1 | CSVDGLPATSGFNTDTQYF
NA | TRBV2 | CASSGRDRDIYGYTF
NA | TRBV28 | CASTRDTFSGANVLTF
NA | TRBV6-1 | CASNEQANYGYTF
NA | TRBV6-1 | CASRGQGEGVAFF
few | TRBV7-6 | CASSLASGGLTGELFF
NA | TRBV6-1 | CASSEIAGGEENEQFF
NA | TRBV5-1 | CASSLEVAGANVLTF
once | TRBV7-9 | CSSSPSSYEQYF
NA | TRBV6-6 | CASSYSIQGSTDTQYF
NA | TRBV9 | CASSVARGGTEAFF
NA | TRBV18 | CASSPPGLAGGGEQYF
NA | TRBV5-6 | CASSSGIHEQYF
NA | TRBV6-5 | CASSYLDSKGAFF
NA | TRBV5-1 | CASSSVRGRAHTGELFF
NA | TRBV28 | CASVSLHEQFF
NA | TRBV5-4 | CASSFPPGQGNNQPQHF
NA | TRBV30 | CAWQGMGGETQYF
NA | TRBV6-1 | CASSVGRGNEQFF
NA | TRBV29-1 | CSAGSGSSYNEQFF
NA | TRBV28 | CASSPTVYEQYF
NA | TRBV13 | CASSLGEDRRWETQYF
NA | TRBV5-1 | CASSLGRTGTYEQYF
NA | TRBV14 | CASSLPPRLAGGPDTQYF
NA | TRBV7-2 | CASSSRLAGLGNTQYF
NA | TRBV4-2 | CASSQVGGRAYEQYF
NA | TRBV6-5 | CASTPLSGGNQPQHF
once | TRBV5-1 | CASSFTSGELFF
NA | TRBV18 | CASSPRDRETGYTF
NA | TRBV9 | CASSATGTNEKLFF
NA | TRBV25-1 | CASSETSGSTDTQYF
NA | TRBV7-2 | CASIPGGTEAFF
NA | TRBV2 | CASSFSTSGRSGANVLTF
NA | TRBV6-5 | CASSYSGTVSYEQYF
NA | TRBV29-1 | CSVDAGQETQYF
NA | TRBV18 | CASSPPRDSSYNEQFF